This T cell receptor beta chain is from a study of T-cell reconstitution after alpha-beta-depleted transplantation in children. Regarding the study as a whole: Several hundred graft clones that had expanded were reportedly the source of alpha-beta T cells about two months after transplant. T-cell counts and diversity at one year post-transplant came mainly from newly produced T cells.

Preparing the TCRbeta library involved the use of unique molecular identifiers. MiXCR was run by TCRdb on the PCR reads, yielding one entry per CDR3 protein. The sample contains a few hundred thousand distinct CDR3 sequences, approximately 12% of which appear only once. The CDR3 runs 15 residues. The ends lost 8 bases at V and 3 bases at J; junction bases unmatched: 9. Germline-derived CDR1 and CDR2 are ENHRY and SYGVKD. In regard to this clonotype: The antigen remains unidentified.

The TCR comes from a male patient under 18 who had a stem cell transplant for acute myeloid leukemia, so the T cells may come from the graft donor. The starting material was PBMCs, mostly from graft donor cells, obtained 360 days after TCRalphabeta/CD19-depleted stem cell transplant. The rearrangement uses TRBV10-3 and TRBJ2-3, with 9 bases lining up with TRBD1. This CDR3 reads CAIGTGTGLTDTQYF. CDR3 coding DNA: TGTGCCATCGGTACCGGGACAGGGCTAACAGATACGCAGTATTTT.